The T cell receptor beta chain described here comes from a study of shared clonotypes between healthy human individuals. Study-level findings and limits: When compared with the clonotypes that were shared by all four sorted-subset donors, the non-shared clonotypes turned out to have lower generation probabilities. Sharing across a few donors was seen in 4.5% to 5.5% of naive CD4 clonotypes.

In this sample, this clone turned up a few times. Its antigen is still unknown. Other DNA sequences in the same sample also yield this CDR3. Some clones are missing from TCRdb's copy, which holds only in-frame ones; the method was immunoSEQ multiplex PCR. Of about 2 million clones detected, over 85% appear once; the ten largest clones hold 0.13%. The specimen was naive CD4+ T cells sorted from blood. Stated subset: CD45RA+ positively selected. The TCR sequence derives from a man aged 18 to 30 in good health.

The CDR3 DNA is TGTGCCAGCAGTGAATCGGACTATGGCTACACCTTC. Encoded protein: CASSESDYGYTF. This chain uses TRBV6-1 with TRBJ1-2, with unresolved D. The CDR3 sequence is 12 residues long. CDR1 and CDR2 from the germline V gene are MNHNS and SASEGT. Trimming pared 2 bases from V and 3 bases from J, leaving 4 bases between.